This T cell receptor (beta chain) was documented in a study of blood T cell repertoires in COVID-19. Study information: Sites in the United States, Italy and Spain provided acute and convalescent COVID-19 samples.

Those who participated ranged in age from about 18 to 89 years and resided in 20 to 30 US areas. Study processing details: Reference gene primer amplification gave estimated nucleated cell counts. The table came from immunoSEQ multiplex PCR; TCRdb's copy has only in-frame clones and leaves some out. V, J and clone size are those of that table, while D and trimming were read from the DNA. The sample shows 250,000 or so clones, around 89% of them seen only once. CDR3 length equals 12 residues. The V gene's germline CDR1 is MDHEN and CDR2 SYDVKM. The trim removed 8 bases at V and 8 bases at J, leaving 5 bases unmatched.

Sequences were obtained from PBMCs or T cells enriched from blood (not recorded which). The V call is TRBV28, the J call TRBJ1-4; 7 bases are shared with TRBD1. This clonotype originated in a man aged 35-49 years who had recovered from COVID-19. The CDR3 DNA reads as TGTGCCAGCCGTTCAGGGGGAGAAAAACTGTTTTTT. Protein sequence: CASRSGGEKLFF.